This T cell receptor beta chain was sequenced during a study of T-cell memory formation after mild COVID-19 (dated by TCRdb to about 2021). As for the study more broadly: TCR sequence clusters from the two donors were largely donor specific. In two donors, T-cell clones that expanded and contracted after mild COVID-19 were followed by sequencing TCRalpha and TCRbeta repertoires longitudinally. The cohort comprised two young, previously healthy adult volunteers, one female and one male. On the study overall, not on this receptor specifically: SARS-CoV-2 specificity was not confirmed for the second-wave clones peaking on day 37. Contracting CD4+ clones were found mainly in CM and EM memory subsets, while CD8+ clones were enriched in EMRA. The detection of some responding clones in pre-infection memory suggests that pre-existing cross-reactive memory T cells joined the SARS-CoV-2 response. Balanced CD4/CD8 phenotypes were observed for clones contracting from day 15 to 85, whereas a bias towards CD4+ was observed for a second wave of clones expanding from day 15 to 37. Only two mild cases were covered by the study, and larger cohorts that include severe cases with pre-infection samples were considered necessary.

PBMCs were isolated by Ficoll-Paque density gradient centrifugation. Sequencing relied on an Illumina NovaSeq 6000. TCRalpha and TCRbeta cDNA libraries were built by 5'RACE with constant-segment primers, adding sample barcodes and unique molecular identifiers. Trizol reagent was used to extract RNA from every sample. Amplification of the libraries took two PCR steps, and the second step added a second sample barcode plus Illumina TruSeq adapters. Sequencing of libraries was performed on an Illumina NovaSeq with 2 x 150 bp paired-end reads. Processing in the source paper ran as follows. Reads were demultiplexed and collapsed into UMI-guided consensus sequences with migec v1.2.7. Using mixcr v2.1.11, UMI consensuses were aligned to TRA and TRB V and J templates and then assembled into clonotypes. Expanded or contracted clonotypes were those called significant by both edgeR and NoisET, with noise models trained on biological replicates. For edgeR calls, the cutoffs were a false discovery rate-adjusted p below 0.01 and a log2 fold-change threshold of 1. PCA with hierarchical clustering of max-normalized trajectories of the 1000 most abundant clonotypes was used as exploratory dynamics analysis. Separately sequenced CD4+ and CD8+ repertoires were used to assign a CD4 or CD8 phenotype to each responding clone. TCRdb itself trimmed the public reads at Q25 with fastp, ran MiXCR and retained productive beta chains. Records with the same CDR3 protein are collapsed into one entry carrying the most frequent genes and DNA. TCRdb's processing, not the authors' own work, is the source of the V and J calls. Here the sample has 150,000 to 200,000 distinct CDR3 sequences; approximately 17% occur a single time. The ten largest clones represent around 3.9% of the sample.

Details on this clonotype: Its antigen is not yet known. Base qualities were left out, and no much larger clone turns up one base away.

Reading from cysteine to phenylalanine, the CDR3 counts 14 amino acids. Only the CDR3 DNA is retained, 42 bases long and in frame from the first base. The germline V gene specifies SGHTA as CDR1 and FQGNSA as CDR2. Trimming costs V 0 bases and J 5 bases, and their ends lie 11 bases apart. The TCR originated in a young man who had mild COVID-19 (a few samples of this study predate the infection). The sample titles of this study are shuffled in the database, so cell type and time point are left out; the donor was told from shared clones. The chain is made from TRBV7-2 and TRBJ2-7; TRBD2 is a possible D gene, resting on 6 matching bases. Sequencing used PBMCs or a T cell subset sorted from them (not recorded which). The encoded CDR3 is CASSLAGGWDEQYF. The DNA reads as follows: TGTGCCAGCAGCTTAGCGGGGGGATGGGACGAGCAGTACTTC.